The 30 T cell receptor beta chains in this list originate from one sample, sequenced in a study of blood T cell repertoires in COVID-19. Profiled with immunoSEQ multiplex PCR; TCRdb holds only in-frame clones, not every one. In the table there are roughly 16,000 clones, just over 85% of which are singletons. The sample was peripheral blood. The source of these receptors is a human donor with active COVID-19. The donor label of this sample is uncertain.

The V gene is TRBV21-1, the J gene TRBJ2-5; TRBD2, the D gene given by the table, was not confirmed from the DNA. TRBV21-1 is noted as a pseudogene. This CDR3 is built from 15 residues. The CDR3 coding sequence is TGTGCCAGTCCGGGACTAGCGGGGCTACAAGAGACCCAGTACTTC. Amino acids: CASPGLAGLQETQYF.

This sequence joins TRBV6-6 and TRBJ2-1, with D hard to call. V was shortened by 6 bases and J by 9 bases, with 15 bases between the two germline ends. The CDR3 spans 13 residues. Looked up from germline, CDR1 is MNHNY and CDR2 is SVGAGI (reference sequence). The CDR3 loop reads CASSTPLGGEQFF. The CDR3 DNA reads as TGTGCCAGCAGCACGCCCCTAGGCGGTGAGCAGTTCTTC.

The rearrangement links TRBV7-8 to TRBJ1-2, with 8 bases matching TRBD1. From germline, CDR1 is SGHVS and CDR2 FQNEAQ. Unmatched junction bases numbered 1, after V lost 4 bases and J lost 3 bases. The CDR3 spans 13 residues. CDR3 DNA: TGTGCCAGCAGCTCGGACAGGGACTATGGCTACACCTTC. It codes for CASSSDRDYGYTF.

CDR3 in amino acids: CATSKGAGQGLVDTQYF. DNA for the CDR3: TGTGCCACCAGTAAAGGGGCGGGACAGGGGCTTGTGGATACGCAGTATTTT. The chain couples TRBV24-1 to TRBJ2-3; 10 bases fit TRBD1. The CDR3 length is 17 residues. Germline CDR1 is KGHDR and CDR2 is SFDVKD. V lost 6 bases to trimming and J lost 6 bases; unmatched junction nucleotides: 14.

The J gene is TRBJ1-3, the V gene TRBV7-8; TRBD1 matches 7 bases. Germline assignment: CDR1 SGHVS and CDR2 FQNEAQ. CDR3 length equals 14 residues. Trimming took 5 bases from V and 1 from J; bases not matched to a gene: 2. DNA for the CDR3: TGTGCCAGCAGCCACAGGGGATCTGGAAACACCATATATTTT. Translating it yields CASSHRGSGNTIYF.

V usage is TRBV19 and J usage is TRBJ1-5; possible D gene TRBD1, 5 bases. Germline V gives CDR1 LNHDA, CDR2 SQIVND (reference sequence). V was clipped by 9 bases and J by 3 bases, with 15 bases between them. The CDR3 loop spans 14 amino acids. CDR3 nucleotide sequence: TGTGCCAGCGCCGGCAGGACAATCAATCAGCCCCAGCATTTT. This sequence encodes CASAGRTINQPQHF. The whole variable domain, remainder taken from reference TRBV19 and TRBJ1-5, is DGGITQSPKYLFRKEGQNVTLSCEQNLNHDAMYWYRQDPGQGLRLIYYSQIVNDFQKGDIAEGYSVSREKKESFPLTVTSAQKNPTAFYLCASAGRTINQPQHFGDGTRLSIL.

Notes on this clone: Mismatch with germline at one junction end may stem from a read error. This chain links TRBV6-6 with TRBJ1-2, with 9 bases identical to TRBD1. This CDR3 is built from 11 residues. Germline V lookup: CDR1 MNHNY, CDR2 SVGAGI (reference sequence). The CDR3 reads CASSYGTGPSF. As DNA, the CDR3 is TGTGCCAGCAGTTATGGGACAGGGCCCTCCTTC.

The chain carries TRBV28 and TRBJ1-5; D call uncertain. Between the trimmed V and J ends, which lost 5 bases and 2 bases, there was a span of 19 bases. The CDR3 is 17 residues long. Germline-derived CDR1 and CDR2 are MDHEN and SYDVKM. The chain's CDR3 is CASSPHGRIEGNQPQHF. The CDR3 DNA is TGTGCCAGCAGTCCCCACGGTCGAATCGAGGGCAATCAGCCCCAGCATTTT.

CDR3 nucleotides: TGTGCCAGCAGCTCACGAAGCGGGGGCCAAGAGACCCAGTACTTC. This translates into CASSSRSGGQETQYF. The rearrangement joins TRBV11-1 to TRBJ2-5; 8 nucleotides line up with TRBD2. The CDR3 is 15 residues long. Per germline, CDR1 SGHAT and CDR2 FQDESV (reference sequence). The J segment lost 1 base and the V segment lost 4 bases, leaving 5 bases of the junction unmatched.

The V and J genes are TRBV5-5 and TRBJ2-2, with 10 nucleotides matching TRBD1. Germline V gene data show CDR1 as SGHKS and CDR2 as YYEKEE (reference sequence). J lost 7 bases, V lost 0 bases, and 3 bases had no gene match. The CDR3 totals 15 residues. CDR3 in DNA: TGTGCCAGCAGCTTGGGACAGGGGGCTGGCGGGGAGCTGTTTTTT. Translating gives CASSLGQGAGGELFF.

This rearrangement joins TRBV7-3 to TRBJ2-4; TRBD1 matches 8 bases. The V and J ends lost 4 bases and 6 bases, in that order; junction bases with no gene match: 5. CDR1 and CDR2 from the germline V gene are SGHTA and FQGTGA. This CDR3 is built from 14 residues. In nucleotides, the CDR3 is TGTGCCAGCAGCTCCACCGGGACAGGAAACATTCAGTACTTC. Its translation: CASSSTGTGNIQYF.

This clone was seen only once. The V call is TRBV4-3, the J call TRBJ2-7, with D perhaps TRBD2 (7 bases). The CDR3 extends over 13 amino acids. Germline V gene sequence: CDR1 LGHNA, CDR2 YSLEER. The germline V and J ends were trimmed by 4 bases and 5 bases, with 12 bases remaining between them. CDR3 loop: CASSRSGGHEQYF. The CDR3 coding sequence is TGCGCCAGCAGCCGTTCGGGGGGCCACGAGCAGTACTTC.

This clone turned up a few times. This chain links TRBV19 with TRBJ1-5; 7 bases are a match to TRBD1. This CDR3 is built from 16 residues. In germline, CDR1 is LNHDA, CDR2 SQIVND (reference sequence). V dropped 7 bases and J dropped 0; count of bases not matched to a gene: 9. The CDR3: CASKMAGGDSNQPQHF. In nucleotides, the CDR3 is TGTGCCAGTAAGATGGCAGGGGGTGATAGCAATCAGCCCCAGCATTTT.

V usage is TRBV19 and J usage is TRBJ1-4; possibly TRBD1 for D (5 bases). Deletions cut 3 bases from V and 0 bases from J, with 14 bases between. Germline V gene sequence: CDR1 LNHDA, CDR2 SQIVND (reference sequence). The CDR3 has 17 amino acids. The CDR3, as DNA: TGTGCCAGTAGTATGATAGTCAGGGTTGCAACTAATGAAAAACTGTTTTTT. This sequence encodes CASSMIVRVATNEKLFF.

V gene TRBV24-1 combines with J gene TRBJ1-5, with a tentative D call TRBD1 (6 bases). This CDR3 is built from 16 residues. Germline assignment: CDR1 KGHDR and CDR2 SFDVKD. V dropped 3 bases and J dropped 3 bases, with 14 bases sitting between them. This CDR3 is CATSDGRGANNQPQHF. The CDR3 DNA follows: TGTGCCACCAGTGATGGCCGGGGGGCAAACAATCAGCCCCAGCATTTT.

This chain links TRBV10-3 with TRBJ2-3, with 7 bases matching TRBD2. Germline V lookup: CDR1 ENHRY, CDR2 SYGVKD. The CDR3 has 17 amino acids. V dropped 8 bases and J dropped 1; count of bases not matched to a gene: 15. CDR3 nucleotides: TGTGCCATCCGGGGAGGGAGGGGAGGTATGGGCACAGATACGCAGTATTTT. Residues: CAIRGGRGGMGTDTQYF.

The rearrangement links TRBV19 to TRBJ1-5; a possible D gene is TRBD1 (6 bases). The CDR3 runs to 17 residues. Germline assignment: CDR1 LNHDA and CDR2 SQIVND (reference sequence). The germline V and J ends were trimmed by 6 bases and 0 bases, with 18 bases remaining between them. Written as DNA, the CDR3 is TGTGCCAGTAGCCTTTTCTACAGACAGGTTAGCAATCAGCCCCAGCATTTT. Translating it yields CASSLFYRQVSNQPQHF.

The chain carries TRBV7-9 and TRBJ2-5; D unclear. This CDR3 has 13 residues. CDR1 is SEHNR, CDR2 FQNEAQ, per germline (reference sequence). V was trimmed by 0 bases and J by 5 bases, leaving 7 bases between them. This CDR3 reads CASSLARRETQYF. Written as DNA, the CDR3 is TGTGCCAGCAGCTTAGCAAGGCGGGAGACCCAGTACTTC.

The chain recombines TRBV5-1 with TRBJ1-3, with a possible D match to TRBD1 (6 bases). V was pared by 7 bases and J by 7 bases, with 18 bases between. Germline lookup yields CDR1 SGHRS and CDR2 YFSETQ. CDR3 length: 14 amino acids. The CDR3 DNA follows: TGCGCCAGCGCTCCGGGACAAGGGACGAACACCATATATTTT. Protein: CASAPGQGTNTIYF.

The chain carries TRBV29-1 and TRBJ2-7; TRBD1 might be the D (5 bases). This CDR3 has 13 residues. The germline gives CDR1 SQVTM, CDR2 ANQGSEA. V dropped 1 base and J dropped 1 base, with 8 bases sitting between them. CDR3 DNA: TGCAGCGTTGAAGTTTCAGGGTCCTACGAGCAGTACTTC. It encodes CSVEVSGSYEQYF.

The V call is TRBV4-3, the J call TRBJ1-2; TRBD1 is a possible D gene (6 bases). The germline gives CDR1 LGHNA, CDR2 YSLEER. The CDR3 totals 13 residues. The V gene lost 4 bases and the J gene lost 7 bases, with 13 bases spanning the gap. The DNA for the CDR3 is TGCGCCAGCAGCCGGTACAGGGATGCTGGCTACACCTTC. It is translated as CASSRYRDAGYTF.

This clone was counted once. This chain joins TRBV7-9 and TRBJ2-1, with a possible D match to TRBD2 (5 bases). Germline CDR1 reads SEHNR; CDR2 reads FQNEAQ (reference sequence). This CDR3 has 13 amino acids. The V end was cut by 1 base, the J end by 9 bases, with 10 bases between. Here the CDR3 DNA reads TGTGCCAGCAGCTTAGATAGCGCGGGTGAGCAGTTCTTC. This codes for CASSLDSAGEQFF.

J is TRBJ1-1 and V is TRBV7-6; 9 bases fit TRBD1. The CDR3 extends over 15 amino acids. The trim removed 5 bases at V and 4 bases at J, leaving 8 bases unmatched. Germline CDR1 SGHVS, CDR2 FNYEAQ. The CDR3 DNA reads TGTGCCAGCAGCAAACAGACAGGGGGTCTCACTGAAGCTTTCTTT. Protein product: CASSKQTGGLTEAFF. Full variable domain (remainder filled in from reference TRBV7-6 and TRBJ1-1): GAGVSQSPRYKVTKRGQDVALRCDPISGHVSLYWYRQALGQGPEFLTYFNYEAQQDKSGLPNDRFSAERPEGSISTLTIQRTEQRDSAMYRCASSKQTGGLTEAFFGQGTRLTVV.

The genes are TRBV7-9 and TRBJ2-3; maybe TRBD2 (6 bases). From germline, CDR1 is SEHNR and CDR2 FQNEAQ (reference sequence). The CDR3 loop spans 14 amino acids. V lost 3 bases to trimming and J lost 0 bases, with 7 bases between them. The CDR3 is CASSLSGSTDTQYF. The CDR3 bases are TGTGCCAGCAGCTTGAGCGGGAGCACAGATACGCAGTATTTT.

CDR3 residues: CASSQGIPRANGYTF. CDR3 in DNA: TGTGCCAGCAGCCAAGGGATCCCCAGGGCCAATGGCTACACCTTC. The chain couples TRBV4-2 to TRBJ1-2, with D possibly matching TRBD1 (5 bases). Germline loops: CDR1 LGHNA, CDR2 YNFKEQ. The CDR3 is 15 amino acids. V lost 1 base and J 6 bases, leaving 15 bases between the germline ends.

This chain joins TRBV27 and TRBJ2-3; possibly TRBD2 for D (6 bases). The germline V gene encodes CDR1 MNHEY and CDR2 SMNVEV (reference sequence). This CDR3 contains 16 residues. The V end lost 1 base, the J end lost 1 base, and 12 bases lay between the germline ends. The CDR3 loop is CASSLFGGGGTDTQYF. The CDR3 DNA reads TGTGCCAGCAGTTTATTCGGGGGTGGGGGCACAGATACGCAGTATTTT.

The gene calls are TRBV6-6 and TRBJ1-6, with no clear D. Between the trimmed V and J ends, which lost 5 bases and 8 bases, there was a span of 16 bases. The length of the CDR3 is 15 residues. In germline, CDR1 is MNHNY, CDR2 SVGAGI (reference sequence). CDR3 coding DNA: TGTGCCAGCAGTAAACAGACCAACATCCATTCACCCCTCCACTTT. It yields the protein CASSKQTNIHSPLHF.

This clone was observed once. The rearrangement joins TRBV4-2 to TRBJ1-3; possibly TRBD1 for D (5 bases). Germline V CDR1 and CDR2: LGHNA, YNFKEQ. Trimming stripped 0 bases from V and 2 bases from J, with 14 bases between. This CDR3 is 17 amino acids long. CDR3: CASSQEGSGGAGNTIYF. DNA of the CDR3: TGTGCCAGCAGCCAAGAAGGGAGCGGAGGGGCTGGAAACACCATATATTTT.

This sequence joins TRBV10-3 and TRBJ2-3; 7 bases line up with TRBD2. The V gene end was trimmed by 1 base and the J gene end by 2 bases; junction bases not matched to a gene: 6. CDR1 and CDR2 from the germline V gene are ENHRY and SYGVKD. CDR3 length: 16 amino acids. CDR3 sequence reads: CAISEWGGISTDTQYF. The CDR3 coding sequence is TGTGCCATCAGTGAGTGGGGGGGGATCTCCACAGATACGCAGTATTTT.

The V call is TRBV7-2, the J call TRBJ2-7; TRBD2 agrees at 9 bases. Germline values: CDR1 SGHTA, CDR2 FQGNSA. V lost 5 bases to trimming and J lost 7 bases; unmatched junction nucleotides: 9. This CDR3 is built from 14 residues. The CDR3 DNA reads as TGTGCCAGCAGCCCTAGGGGACTAGCAGGGGAGCAGTACTTC. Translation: CASSPRGLAGEQYF.